This entry concerns a single T cell receptor beta chain. Its antigen is still unknown. The template for TCR beta VDJ and CDR3 sequence profiling was genomic DNA. Each CDR3 protein gets one entry after TCRdb re-called the reads with MiXCR. In the table there are some 160,000 distinct CDR3 sequences, less than 50% of which are singletons. These data originate in a study of CD8+CD57+ T cells in acquired aplastic anemia. Patients sequenced had flow cytometry evidence of CD8+CD57+ cell expansion. Findings of the study overall: The same twenty-nine CD8+ CDR3 sequences occurred in patients and in controls.

Germline V gene data show CDR1 as SGDLS and CDR2 as YYNGEE. The CDR3 spans 14 residues. After removal of 5 bases from V and 10 bases from J, the junction contained 9 bases not matched to a gene. Sequenced input: sorted CD4+, CD8+, or CD8+CD57+ T cells (not recorded which) from PBMCs. This TCR was recovered from a human donor with aplastic anemia. The gene calls are TRBV9 and TRBJ1-6; 7 bases line up with TRBD1. CDR3 sequence: CASSRQGEESPLHF. The CDR3 region has the DNA TGTGCCAGCAGTAGACAGGGCGAAGAATCACCCCTCCACTTT.